This T cell receptor beta chain was found in a study of blood T cell repertoires in COVID-19. Study summary: COVID-19 samples, acute and convalescent, were from the United States, Italy and Spain. The analysed material was cDNA or gDNA that came from T cells, B-cell-depleted T cells, or PBMCs.

The CDR3 runs to 15 residues. Unmatched junction bases numbered 16, after V lost 8 bases and J lost 10 bases. Germline V lookup: CDR1 MNHEY, CDR2 SVGAGI. Source study methods: Cell counts per sample came from amplifying reference gene primers. Here immunoSEQ multiplex PCR was the method, and the copy in TCRdb shows in-frame clones only, minus some. V and J calls and clone size are as listed in that table; D and trimming were resolved from the DNA. Of roughly 280,000 clones in the sample, around nine tenths are singletons; the top ten hold more than 4.5%. The gene calls are TRBV6-5 and TRBJ1-4; 7 bases are a match to TRBD1. The specimen sequenced was peripheral blood. This sequence was found in a woman aged 55-69 years with COVID-19, enrolled during active disease. This chain's CDR3 is CASGPPGTSGGKLFF. In DNA, the CDR3 is TGTGCCAGCGGGCCCCCGGGGACTTCAGGGGGAAAACTGTTTTTT.